The 10 T cell receptor beta chains below were found in one sample sequenced in a study of blood T cell repertoires in COVID-19. Repertoires were generated with immunoSEQ multiplex PCR, while TCRdb's copy carries only in-frame clones and drops some. The data hold 230,000 or so clones, with 84% observed a single time. Sequencing was done on a sample of PBMCs or T cells enriched from blood (not recorded which). These receptors were collected from a man in his forties or fifties who had recovered from COVID-19.

The V gene is TRBV28, the J gene TRBJ1-2; D is unclear. In germline, CDR1 is MDHEN, CDR2 SYDVKM. CDR3 length: 14 residues. Between the trimmed V and J ends, which lost 6 bases and 4 bases, there was a span of 15 bases. CDR3 protein: CASSSSGPLYGYTF. For the CDR3, the DNA is TGTGCCAGCAGCAGCAGCGGGCCCCTCTATGGCTACACCTTC.

The rearrangement links TRBV7-2 to TRBJ1-6; the D is unclear. The CDR3 has 15 residues. Germline lookup yields CDR1 SGHTA and CDR2 FQGNSA. Trimming pared 1 base from V and 11 bases from J, leaving 15 bases between. This CDR3 reads CASSLVSFGSPPLHF. The DNA of the CDR3 is TGTGCCAGCAGCTTAGTGTCTTTCGGGTCCCCACCCCTCCACTTT.

This clone was found once. The J gene is TRBJ2-1, the V gene TRBV19; 9 nucleotides match TRBD2. The germline V gene has CDR1 LNHDA and CDR2 SQIVND (reference sequence). CDR3 size: 18 residues. J was trimmed by 8 bases and V by 7 bases; bases with no gene match: 21. CDR3 bases: TGTGCCAGTACCCCCCCGAGATGGCGGGAGGGCGAGGTGGATGAGCAGTTCTTC. Its protein is CASTPPRWREGEVDEQFF.

The V gene is TRBV12-3 or TRBV12-4, the J gene TRBJ1-2; D is undetermined. V shed 4 bases and J shed 7 bases, with 7 bases lying between them. The CDR3 loop spans 11 amino acids. The CDR3 region has the DNA TGTGCCAGCAGTTCCCTCGGTGGCTACACCTTC. It specifies CASSSLGGYTF.

The V and J genes are TRBV6-5 and TRBJ2-5; no clear D gene. V was trimmed by 6 bases and J by 4 bases, leaving 12 bases between them. Per germline, CDR1 MNHEY and CDR2 SVGAGI. This CDR3 has 13 residues. The CDR3 sequence: CASSQMAGETQYF. The CDR3 DNA reads as TGTGCCAGCAGCCAAATGGCAGGAGAGACCCAGTACTTC.

This clone was counted a single time. The V and J genes are TRBV10-3 and TRBJ2-7; D gene unclear. There are 12 residues in the CDR3. Germline lookup yields CDR1 ENHRY and CDR2 SYGVKD. Trimming shortened V by 3 bases and J by 0 bases, and 3 bases separated the two germline ends. The CDR3 nucleotides are TGTGCCATCAGTGACTACTCCTACGAGCAGTACTTC. Protein: CAISDYSYEQYF.

The chain combines TRBV3-1 (or the pseudogene TRBV3-2) with TRBJ2-7; 7 nucleotides align to TRBD1. Germline assignment: CDR1 LGHDT and CDR2 YNNKEL (reference sequence). The CDR3 contains 15 residues. V was pared by 3 bases and J by 3 bases, with 8 bases of the junction left unmatched. The CDR3 DNA reads TGTGCCAGCAGCCATGCTGGGCAGGGGGTCTACGAGCAGTACTTC. Its protein is CASSHAGQGVYEQYF.

The V and J genes are TRBV27 and TRBJ1-2, with D perhaps matching TRBD1 (5 bases). CDR3 length equals 13 residues. Germline V lookup: CDR1 MNHEY, CDR2 SMNVEV (reference sequence). The germline V and J ends were trimmed by 3 bases and 6 bases, with 11 bases remaining between them. This chain's CDR3 is CASSFPGSHGYTF. CDR3 bases: TGTGCCAGCAGTTTCCCAGGGTCTCATGGCTACACCTTC.

This clone has just one count. The gene calls are TRBV7-9 and TRBJ1-6, with 9 bases identical to TRBD1. The CDR3 is 15 residues long. Looked up from germline, CDR1 is SEHNR and CDR2 is FQNEAQ (reference sequence). Trimming at V came to 7 bases and at J to 6 bases, leaving 7 bases not matched to a gene. CDR3 sequence reads: CASMVGDRANSPLHF. CDR3 sequence (DNA): TGTGCCAGCATGGTGGGGGACAGGGCTAATTCACCCCTCCACTTT.

This chain joins TRBV30 and TRBJ2-5; D is uncertain. The ends were cut back, 3 bases at V and 4 bases at J, with 9 bases in the middle. The CDR3 covers 12 residues. Germline CDR1 GTSNPN, CDR2 SVGIG (reference sequence). As DNA, the CDR3 is TGTGCCTGGAGACTTTCCGGAGAGACCCAGTACTTC. Its translation: CAWRLSGETQYF.